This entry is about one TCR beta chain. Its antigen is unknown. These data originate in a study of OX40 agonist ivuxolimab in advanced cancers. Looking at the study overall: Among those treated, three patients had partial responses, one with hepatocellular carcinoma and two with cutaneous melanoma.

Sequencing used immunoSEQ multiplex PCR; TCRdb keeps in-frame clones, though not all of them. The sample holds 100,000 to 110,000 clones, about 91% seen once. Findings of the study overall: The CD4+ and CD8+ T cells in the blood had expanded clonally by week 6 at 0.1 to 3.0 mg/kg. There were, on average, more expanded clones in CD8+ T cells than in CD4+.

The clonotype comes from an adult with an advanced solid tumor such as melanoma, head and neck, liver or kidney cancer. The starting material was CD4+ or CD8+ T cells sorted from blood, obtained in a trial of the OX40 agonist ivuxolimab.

The CDR3: CASSVPAKEKLFF. CDR3 DNA sequence: TGTGCCAGCAGTGTCCCGGCGAAGGAAAAACTGTTTTTT. The chain combines TRBV6-1 with TRBJ1-4; D is uncertain. Deletions cut 4 bases from V and 8 bases from J, with 11 bases between. The CDR3 is 13 residues long. CDR1 MNHNS and CDR2 SASEGT come from the germline V gene.